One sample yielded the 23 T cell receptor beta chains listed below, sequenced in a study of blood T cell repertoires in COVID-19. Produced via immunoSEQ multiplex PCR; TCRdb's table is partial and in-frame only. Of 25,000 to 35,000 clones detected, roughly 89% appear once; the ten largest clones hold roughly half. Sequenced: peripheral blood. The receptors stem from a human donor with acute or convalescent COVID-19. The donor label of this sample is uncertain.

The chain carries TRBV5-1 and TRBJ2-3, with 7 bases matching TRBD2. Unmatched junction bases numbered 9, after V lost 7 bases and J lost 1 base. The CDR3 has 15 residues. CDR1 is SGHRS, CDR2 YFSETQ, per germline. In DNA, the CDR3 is TGCGCCAGCTTCACTCCGGCGGGAGGCACAGATACGCAGTATTTT. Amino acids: CASFTPAGGTDTQYF. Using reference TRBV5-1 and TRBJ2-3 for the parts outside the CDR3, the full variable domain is KAGVTQTPRYLIKTRGQQVTLSCSPISGHRSVSWYQQTPGQGLQFLFEYFSETQRNKGNFPGRFSGRQFSNSRSEMNVSTLELGDSALYLCASFTPAGGTDTQYFGPGTRLTVL.

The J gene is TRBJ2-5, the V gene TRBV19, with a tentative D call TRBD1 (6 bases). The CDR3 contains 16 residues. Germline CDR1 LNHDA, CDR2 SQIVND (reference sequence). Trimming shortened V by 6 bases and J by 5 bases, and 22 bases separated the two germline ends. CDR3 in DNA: TGTGCCAGTAGAACCCCAGGAGGCAGGGGAATCGAGACCCAGTACTTC. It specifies CASRTPGGRGIETQYF.

DNA of the CDR3: TGTGCCAGCAGCTCGTGGACCCAGAGGGCCTACAATGAGCAGTTCTTC. The encoded protein is CASSSWTQRAYNEQFF. The rearrangement uses TRBV7-9 and TRBJ2-1; a weak D match, TRBD2 (5 bases). V was pared by 4 bases and J by 2 bases, with 15 bases between. The V gene's germline CDR1 is SEHNR and CDR2 FQNEAQ (reference sequence). The CDR3 runs 16 residues.

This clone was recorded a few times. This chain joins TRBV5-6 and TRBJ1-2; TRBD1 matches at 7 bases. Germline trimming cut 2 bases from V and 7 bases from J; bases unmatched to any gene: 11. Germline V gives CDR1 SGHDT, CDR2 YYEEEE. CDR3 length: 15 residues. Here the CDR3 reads CASSFLGQGVIGYTF. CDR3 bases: TGTGCCAGCAGCTTCTTGGGCCAGGGGGTGATTGGCTACACCTTC.

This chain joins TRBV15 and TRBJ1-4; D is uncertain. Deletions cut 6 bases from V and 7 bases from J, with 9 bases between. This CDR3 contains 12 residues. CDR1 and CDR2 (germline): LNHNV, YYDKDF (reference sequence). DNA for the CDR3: TGTGCCACCAGTTATACTGGTGAAAAACTGTTTTTT. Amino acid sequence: CATSYTGEKLFF.

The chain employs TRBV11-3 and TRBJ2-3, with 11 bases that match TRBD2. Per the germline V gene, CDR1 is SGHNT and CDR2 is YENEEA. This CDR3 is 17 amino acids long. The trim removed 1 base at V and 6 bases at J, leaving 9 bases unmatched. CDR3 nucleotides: TGTGCCAGCAGCTTAGGACTAGCGGGAACGCCTGGTGATACGCAGTATTTT. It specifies CASSLGLAGTPGDTQYF.

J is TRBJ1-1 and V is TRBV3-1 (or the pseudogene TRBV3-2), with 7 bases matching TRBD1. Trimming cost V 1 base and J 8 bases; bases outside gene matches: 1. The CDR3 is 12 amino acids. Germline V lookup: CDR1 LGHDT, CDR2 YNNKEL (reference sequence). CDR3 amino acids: CASSQGDREAFF. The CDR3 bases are TGTGCCAGCAGCCAAGGGGACAGAGAAGCTTTCTTT.

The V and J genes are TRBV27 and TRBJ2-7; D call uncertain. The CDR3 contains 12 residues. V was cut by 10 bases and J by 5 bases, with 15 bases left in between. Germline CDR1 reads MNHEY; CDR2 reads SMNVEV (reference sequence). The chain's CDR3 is CATDRVWDEQYF. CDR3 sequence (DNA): TGTGCCACGGATCGGGTGTGGGACGAGCAGTACTTC.

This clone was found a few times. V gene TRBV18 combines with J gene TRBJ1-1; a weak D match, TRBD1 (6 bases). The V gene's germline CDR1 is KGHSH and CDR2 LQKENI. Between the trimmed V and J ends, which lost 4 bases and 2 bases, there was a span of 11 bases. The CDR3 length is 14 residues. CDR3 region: CASSLQGTNTEAFF. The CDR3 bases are TGTGCCAGCTCACTTCAGGGGACAAACACTGAAGCTTTCTTT.

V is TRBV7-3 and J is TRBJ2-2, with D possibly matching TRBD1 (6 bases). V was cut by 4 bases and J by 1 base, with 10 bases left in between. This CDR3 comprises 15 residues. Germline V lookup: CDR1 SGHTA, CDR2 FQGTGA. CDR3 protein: CASSSGTRNTGELFF. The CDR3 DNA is TGTGCCAGCAGCTCTGGGACACGGAACACCGGGGAGCTGTTTTTT.

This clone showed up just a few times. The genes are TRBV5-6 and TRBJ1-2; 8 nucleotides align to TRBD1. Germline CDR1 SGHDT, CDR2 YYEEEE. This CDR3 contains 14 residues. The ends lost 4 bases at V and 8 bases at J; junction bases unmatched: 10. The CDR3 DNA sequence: TGTGCCAGCAGCGTGGGGACAGGTAGTAACGGCTACACCTTC. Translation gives CASSVGTGSNGYTF.

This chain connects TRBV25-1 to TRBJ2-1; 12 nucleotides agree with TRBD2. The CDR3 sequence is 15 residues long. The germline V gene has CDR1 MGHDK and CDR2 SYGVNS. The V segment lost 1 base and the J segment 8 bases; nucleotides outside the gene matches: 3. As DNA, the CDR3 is TGTGCCAGCAGTGAATCGAGACTAGCGGGAGATGAGCAGTTCTTC. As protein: CASSESRLAGDEQFF.

CDR3 nucleotide sequence: TGTGCCAGCAGCCAAGATAACGGTACCACCTTTTTGATTTCCCACGAGCAGTACTTC. Translating it yields CASSQDNGTTFLISHEQYF. This chain connects TRBV4-2 to TRBJ2-7; D remains unclear. The germline V and J ends were trimmed by 0 bases and 5 bases, with 26 bases remaining between them. From germline, CDR1 is LGHNA and CDR2 YNFKEQ. The CDR3 contains 19 residues.

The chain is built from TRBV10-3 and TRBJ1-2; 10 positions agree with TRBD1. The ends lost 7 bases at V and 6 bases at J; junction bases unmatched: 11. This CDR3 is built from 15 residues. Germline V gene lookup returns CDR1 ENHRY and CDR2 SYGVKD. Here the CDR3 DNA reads TGTGCCATCACCCGTCGGACAGGGGGTGCGAATGGCTACACCTTC. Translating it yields CAITRRTGGANGYTF.

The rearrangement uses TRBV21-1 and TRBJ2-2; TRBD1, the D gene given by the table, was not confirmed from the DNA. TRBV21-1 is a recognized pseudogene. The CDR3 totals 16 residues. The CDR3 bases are TGTGCCAGCACCCTCGAGGGGGACAGAAACACCGGGGAGCTGTTTTTT. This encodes CASTLEGDRNTGELFF.

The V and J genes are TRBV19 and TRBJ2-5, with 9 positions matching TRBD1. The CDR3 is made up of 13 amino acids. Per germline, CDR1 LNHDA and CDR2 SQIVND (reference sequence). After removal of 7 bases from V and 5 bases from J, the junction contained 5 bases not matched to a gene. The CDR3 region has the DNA TGTGCCAGTAAACAGGGGGCCGGGGAGACCCAGTACTTC. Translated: CASKQGAGETQYF.

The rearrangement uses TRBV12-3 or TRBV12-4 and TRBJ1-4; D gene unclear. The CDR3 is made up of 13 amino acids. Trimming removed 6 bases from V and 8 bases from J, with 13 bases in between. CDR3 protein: CASRAGFGEKLFF. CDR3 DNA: TGTGCCAGCAGGGCCGGTTTCGGGGAAAAACTGTTTTTT.

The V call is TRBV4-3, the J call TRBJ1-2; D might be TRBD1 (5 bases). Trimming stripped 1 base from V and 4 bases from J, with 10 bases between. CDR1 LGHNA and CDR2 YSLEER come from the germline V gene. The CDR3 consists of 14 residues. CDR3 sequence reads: CASSQGGRIYGYTF. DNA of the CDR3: TGCGCCAGCAGCCAAGGGGGCAGGATCTATGGCTACACCTTC.

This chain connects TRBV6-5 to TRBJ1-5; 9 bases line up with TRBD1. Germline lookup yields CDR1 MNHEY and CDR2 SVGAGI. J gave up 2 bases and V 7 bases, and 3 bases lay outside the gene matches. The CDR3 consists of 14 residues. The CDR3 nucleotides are TGTGCCAGCATTACAGGGGGCGGCAATCAGCCCCAGCATTTT. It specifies CASITGGGNQPQHF.

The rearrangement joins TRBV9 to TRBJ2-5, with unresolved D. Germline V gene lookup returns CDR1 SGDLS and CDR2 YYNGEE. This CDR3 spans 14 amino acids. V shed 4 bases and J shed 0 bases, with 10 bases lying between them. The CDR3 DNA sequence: TGTGCCAGCAGCCCGAGCAGCGACCAAGAGACCCAGTACTTC. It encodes CASSPSSDQETQYF.

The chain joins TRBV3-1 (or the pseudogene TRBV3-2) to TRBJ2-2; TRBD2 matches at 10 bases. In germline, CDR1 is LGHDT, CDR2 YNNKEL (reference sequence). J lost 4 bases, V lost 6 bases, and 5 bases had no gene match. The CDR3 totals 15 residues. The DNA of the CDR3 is TGTGCCAGCAGAAGCGGGGGGGCCAGCACCGGGGAGCTGTTTTTT. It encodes CASRSGGASTGELFF.

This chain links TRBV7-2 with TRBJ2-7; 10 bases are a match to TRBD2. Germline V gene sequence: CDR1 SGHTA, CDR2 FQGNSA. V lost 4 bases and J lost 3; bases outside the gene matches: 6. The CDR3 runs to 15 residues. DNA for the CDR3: TGTGCCAGCAGCTGGGGGGTAGCGGGAGGCTACGAGCAGTACTTC. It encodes CASSWGVAGGYEQYF.

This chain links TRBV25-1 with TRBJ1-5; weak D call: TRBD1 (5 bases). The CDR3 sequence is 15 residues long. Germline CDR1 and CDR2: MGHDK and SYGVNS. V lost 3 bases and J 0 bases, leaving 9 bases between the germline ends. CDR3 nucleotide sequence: TGTGCCAGCAGTGACTCCAGGGATAGCAATCAGCCCCAGCATTTT. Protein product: CASSDSRDSNQPQHF.